This T cell receptor beta chain was retrieved from a study of technical replicates of blood from several donors listed by TCRdb under 2017. Library preparation used the immunoSEQ multiplex PCR assay. The clones in this table, taken by TCRdb from immuneACCESS, are in-frame only. Not every clone is retained; where verified, under half of the shortfall comes from an unresolved V gene, and the cause of the rest is unknown. A total of tens of thousands of clones appear in this sample, approximately 90% of them only once. The ten biggest clones cover 0.41% of the sample. Comment on this clone: This receptor's antigen is unknown. Base qualities are not provided; no much larger clone lies one nucleotide away.

CDR1 and CDR2, per the germline V gene (reference sequence), are MNHEY and SMNVEV. The CDR3 holds 16 amino acids from the cysteine to the phenylalanine. The only DNA kept is the CDR3, 48 bases in frame from the first base. At the junction V is shortened by 1 base and J by 4 bases; bases outside the gene matches: 7. Sequencing input: T cells isolated from PBMCs. The TCR was taken from a human donor in good health. The chain uses TRBV27 and TRBJ2-3, and 8 junction bases match TRBD2. The CDR3 region: CASSLYSGIVADTQYF. Here is the DNA: TGTGCCAGCAGTTTATATAGCGGGATTGTCGCAGATACGCAGTATTTT.